This T cell receptor (beta chain) came from a study of response to subunit inactivated influenza vaccine. Findings and caveats of the study: The authors offered the suggestion that each seasonal influenza vaccination recruits few new T cells.

Remarks on this clonotype: What it binds is unknown.

From the RT-PCR reads, TCRdb called clonotypes with MiXCR, one entry per CDR3 protein. The sample holds approximately 500,000 distinct CDR3 sequences, over 10% seen once. The CDR3 covers 15 residues. V shed 9 bases, J shed 6 bases, and the junction held 11 bases outside the gene matches. CDR1 is MNHEY and CDR2 is SVGEGT in the germline V gene. This sequence joins TRBV6-2 or TRBV6-3 and TRBJ2-1, with 10 bases that match TRBD2. This sequence originates from a man aged 50 to 60 who received an inactivated influenza vaccine. The starting material was PBMCs from blood, obtained 40 to 50 days after vaccination. Here the CDR3 reads CARSQTSGFGNEQFF. The CDR3 DNA reads as TGTGCCAGAAGTCAGACTAGCGGGTTTGGCAATGAGCAGTTCTTC.